This entry features one T cell receptor (beta chain) sequence. TCRdb's copy holds only in-frame clones and misses some; the assay was immunoSEQ multiplex PCR. The sample lists about 300,000 clones; about 85% were seen once. This sample was taken from a study of blood T cell repertoires in COVID-19. Across the study: Italy, Spain and the United States were the sources of the convalescent and acute COVID-19 samples.

Sequencing input: peripheral blood. This TCR came from a human donor in a cohort sampled during active COVID-19.

The CDR3 DNA sequence: TGTGCCAGCAGTGGACACCCTAGCACAGATACGCAGTATTTT. Translated, it gives CASSGHPSTDTQYF. V gene TRBV28 combines with J gene TRBJ2-3; D perhaps matches TRBD1 (5 bases). Trimming pared 5 bases from V and 0 bases from J, leaving 9 bases between. The CDR3 contains 14 residues. The germline CDR1 and CDR2 sequences are MDHEN and SYDVKM.